Listed below are T cell receptor beta chains from one sample, sequenced in a study of Graves' ophthalmopathy and Graves' hyperthyroidism. TCRdb fed the multiplex PCR reads into MiXCR, producing one record per CDR3 protein. The sample comprises about 640,000 distinct CDR3 sequences, 35% to 45% of which are singletons, and roughly 3.5% rests with the top ten. Sequencing input: peripheral blood. The receptors here all came from an adult man with Graves' ophthalmopathy. Both conserved end residues are part of each CDR3. The order of the fields is J gene, clone size, D gene, V gene, CDR3 protein, CDR3 DNA. D genes are given only for firm matches. Clone sizes are given selectively: once, few, many, or a class where the clone is expanded.

j_gene: TRBJ1-5
abundance: .
d_gene: .
v_gene: TRBV19
CDR3aa: CASTDRSETQHF
CDR3nt: TGTGCCAGTACCGACAGGTCAGAGACCCAGCATTTT

j_gene: TRBJ2-2
abundance: few
d_gene: .
v_gene: TRBV7-3
CDR3aa: CASSFSTELNTGELFF
CDR3nt: TGTGCCAGCAGCTTCTCGACAGAACTGAACACCGGGGAGCTGTTTTTT

j_gene: TRBJ2-3
abundance: .
d_gene: TRBD1
v_gene: TRBV2
CDR3aa: CASSLLRDRETDTQYF
CDR3nt: TGTGCCAGCAGCTTACTCCGGGACAGGGAAACAGATACGCAGTATTTT

j_gene: TRBJ1-1
abundance: many
d_gene: .
v_gene: TRBV10-3
CDR3aa: CAISERQVGHTEAFF
CDR3nt: TGTGCCATCAGCGAGAGACAGGTTGGTCACACTGAAGCTTTCTTT

j_gene: TRBJ2-5
abundance: .
d_gene: TRBD1
v_gene: TRBV5-1
CDR3aa: CASSPRDRETQYF
CDR3nt: TGCGCCAGCAGCCCTCGGGACAGGGAGACCCAGTACTTC

j_gene: TRBJ1-2
abundance: .
d_gene: TRBD1
v_gene: TRBV11-2
CDR3aa: CASSDTGEFYGYTF
CDR3nt: TGTGCCAGCAGCGACACAGGGGAATTTTATGGCTACACCTTC

j_gene: TRBJ2-5
abundance: .
d_gene: .
v_gene: TRBV6-4
CDR3aa: CASSPGGGSTETQYF
CDR3nt: TGTGCCAGCAGCCCCGGGGGCGGTTCTACGGAGACCCAGTACTTC

j_gene: TRBJ1-1
abundance: many
d_gene: TRBD1
v_gene: TRBV10-3
CDR3aa: CASQRQGVNTEAFF
CDR3nt: TGTGCCAGTCAACGACAGGGGGTGAACACTGAAGCTTTCTTT

j_gene: TRBJ2-2
abundance: .
d_gene: .
v_gene: TRBV25-1
CDR3aa: CASSDPQGLLTGELFF
CDR3nt: TGTGCCAGCAGTGACCCGCAGGGCTTGTTGACCGGGGAGCTGTTTTTT

j_gene: TRBJ2-7
abundance: .
d_gene: .
v_gene: TRBV11-2
CDR3aa: CASSFSSGVYEQYF
CDR3nt: TGTGCCAGCAGCTTTTCGAGCGGAGTCTACGAGCAGTACTTC

j_gene: TRBJ1-2
abundance: .
d_gene: TRBD1
v_gene: TRBV29-1
CDR3aa: CSVSTGGNYGYTF
CDR3nt: TGCAGCGTATCGACAGGGGGAAACTATGGCTACACCTTC

j_gene: TRBJ2-7
abundance: few
d_gene: TRBD1
v_gene: TRBV9
CDR3aa: CASSAGTGNYEQYF
CDR3nt: TGTGCCAGCAGCGCCGGGACAGGGAACTACGAGCAGTACTTC

j_gene: TRBJ2-5
abundance: few
d_gene: TRBD2
v_gene: TRBV7-2
CDR3aa: CASSLERGGKTQYF
CDR3nt: TGCGCCAGCAGCTTGGAGCGGGGTGGGAAGACCCAGTACTTC

j_gene: TRBJ2-2
abundance: many
d_gene: TRBD2
v_gene: TRBV7-3
CDR3aa: CASSLVPSGRGTGELFF
CDR3nt: TGTGCCAGCAGCTTAGTCCCTAGCGGGAGGGGCACCGGGGAGCTGTTTTTT

j_gene: TRBJ2-2
abundance: many
d_gene: .
v_gene: TRBV10-2
CDR3aa: CASPSPRGPWTGELFF
CDR3nt: TGCGCCAGCCCATCCCCCAGGGGCCCTTGGACCGGGGAGCTGTTTTTT

j_gene: TRBJ1-3
abundance: .
d_gene: .
v_gene: TRBV25-1
CDR3aa: CASRDSLPSGNTIYF
CDR3nt: TGTGCCAGCCGCGACAGTCTACCGTCTGGAAACACCATATATTTT

j_gene: TRBJ1-2
abundance: once
d_gene: TRBD1
v_gene: TRBV7-6
CDR3aa: CASSSGGGRGGYTF
CDR3nt: TGTGCCAGCAGCTCAGGGGGCGGCCGAGGAGGCTACACCTTC

j_gene: TRBJ1-5
abundance: .
d_gene: .
v_gene: TRBV10-3
CDR3aa: CAISESQHF
CDR3nt: TGTGCCATCAGTGAGTCGCAGCATTTT

j_gene: TRBJ2-7
abundance: .
d_gene: TRBD1
v_gene: TRBV25-1
CDR3aa: CASTPGQVAWVQYF
CDR3nt: TGTGCCAGCACGCCGGGACAGGTGGCGTGGGTGCAGTACTTC

j_gene: TRBJ2-2
abundance: .
d_gene: .
v_gene: TRBV5-8
CDR3aa: CASSLQENTGELFF
CDR3nt: TGTGCCAGCAGCTTGCAGGAGAACACCGGGGAGCTGTTTTTT

j_gene: TRBJ1-2
abundance: few
d_gene: .
v_gene: TRBV10-3
CDR3aa: CASSYGRGGLYGYTF
CDR3nt: TGTGCCAGCAGTTACGGTCGCGGGGGGCTGTATGGCTACACCTTC

j_gene: TRBJ2-7
abundance: many
d_gene: TRBD2
v_gene: TRBV7-7
CDR3aa: CASSPGPSGAYEQYF
CDR3nt: TGTGCTAGCAGCCCCGGGCCTAGCGGCGCCTACGAGCAGTACTTC

j_gene: TRBJ2-6
abundance: many
d_gene: TRBD1
v_gene: TRBV29-1
CDR3aa: CSALPGQGAYGANVLTF
CDR3nt: TGCAGCGCTCTCCCGGGACAGGGGGCTTATGGGGCCAACGTCCTGACTTTC

j_gene: TRBJ2-6
abundance: once
d_gene: .
v_gene: TRBV7-6
CDR3aa: CASVSRSGANVLTF
CDR3nt: TGTGCCAGCGTCTCCCGGTCTGGGGCCAACGTCCTGACTTTC

j_gene: TRBJ2-6
abundance: few
d_gene: .
v_gene: TRBV27
CDR3aa: CASSLFATAGANVLTF
CDR3nt: TGTGCCAGCAGTTTATTCGCGACAGCCGGGGCCAACGTCCTGACTTTC

j_gene: TRBJ1-4
abundance: .
d_gene: TRBD1
v_gene: TRBV10-2
CDR3aa: CASSGRTGGEKLFF
CDR3nt: TGCGCCAGCAGTGGAAGGACAGGGGGTGAAAAACTGTTTTTT

j_gene: TRBJ2-7
abundance: .
d_gene: .
v_gene: TRBV9
CDR3aa: CASSVCRDGPYEQYF
CDR3nt: TGTGCCAGCAGCGTATGCAGGGACGGCCCCTACGAGCAGTACTTC

j_gene: TRBJ2-5
abundance: .
d_gene: TRBD1
v_gene: TRBV10-3
CDR3aa: CASTTTGNQPQYF
CDR3nt: TGTGCCAGTACTACGACAGGGAATCAGCCCCAGTACTTC

j_gene: TRBJ1-1
abundance: .
d_gene: .
v_gene: TRBV7-3
CDR3aa: CASSLHDMNTEAFF
CDR3nt: TGTGCCAGCAGTCTCCACGACATGAACACTGAAGCTTTCTTT

j_gene: TRBJ2-5
abundance: many
d_gene: .
v_gene: TRBV4-1
CDR3aa: CASSQWENQETQYF
CDR3nt: TGCGCCAGCAGCCAATGGGAGAACCAAGAGACCCAGTACTTC

j_gene: TRBJ2-2
abundance: few
d_gene: TRBD2
v_gene: TRBV20-1
CDR3aa: CSASFPGLAGANTGELFF
CDR3nt: TGCAGTGCTAGCTTCCCGGGACTAGCGGGGGCAAACACCGGGGAGCTGTTTTTT

j_gene: TRBJ1-1
abundance: .
d_gene: .
v_gene: TRBV12-3/TRBV12-4
CDR3aa: CASSRGSHTEAFF
CDR3nt: TGTGCCAGCTCACGGGGGTCGCACACTGAAGCTTTCTTT

j_gene: TRBJ1-1
abundance: many
d_gene: .
v_gene: TRBV5-1
CDR3aa: CASSLLAVNKNTEAFF
CDR3nt: TGCGCCAGCAGCTTGTTGGCAGTGAACAAGAACACTGAAGCTTTCTTT

j_gene: TRBJ1-5
abundance: many
d_gene: .
v_gene: TRBV6-6
CDR3aa: CASSQQENRQPQHF
CDR3nt: TGTGCCAGCAGTCAGCAGGAGAACCGACAGCCCCAGCATTTT

j_gene: TRBJ1-4
abundance: many
d_gene: .
v_gene: TRBV15
CDR3aa: CATSVRTKEKLFF
CDR3nt: TGTGCCACCAGCGTACGAACCAAGGAAAAACTGTTTTTT

j_gene: TRBJ1-1
abundance: few
d_gene: .
v_gene: TRBV7-9
CDR3aa: CASRTGGEAFF
CDR3nt: TGTGCCAGCAGGACAGGCGGTGAAGCTTTCTTT

j_gene: TRBJ2-2
abundance: .
d_gene: .
v_gene: TRBV9
CDR3aa: CASSARGGSTGELFF
CDR3nt: TGTGCCAGCAGCGCAAGAGGGGGGTCTACCGGGGAGCTGTTTTTT

j_gene: TRBJ2-5
abundance: many
d_gene: TRBD1
v_gene: TRBV24-1
CDR3aa: CATSDRGRETQYF
CDR3nt: TGTGCCACCAGTGATAGGGGGCGGGAGACCCAGTACTTC

j_gene: TRBJ2-5
abundance: .
d_gene: TRBD1
v_gene: TRBV6-1
CDR3aa: CASSEVTGGGETQYF
CDR3nt: TGTGCCAGCAGTGAAGTGACAGGGGGCGGCGAGACCCAGTACTTC